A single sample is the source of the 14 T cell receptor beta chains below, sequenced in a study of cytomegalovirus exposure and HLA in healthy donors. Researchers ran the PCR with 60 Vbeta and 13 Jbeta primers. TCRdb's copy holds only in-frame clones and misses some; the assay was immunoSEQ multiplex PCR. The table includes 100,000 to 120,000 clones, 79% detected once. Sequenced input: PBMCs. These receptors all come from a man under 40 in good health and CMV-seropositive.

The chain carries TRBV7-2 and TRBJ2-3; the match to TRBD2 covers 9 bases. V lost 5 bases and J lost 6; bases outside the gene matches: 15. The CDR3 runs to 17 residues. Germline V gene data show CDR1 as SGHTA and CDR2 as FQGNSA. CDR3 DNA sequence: TGTGCCAGCAGCCCCGGGATAGCGGGGGTGTCGGCGGATACGCAGTATTTT. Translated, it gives CASSPGIAGVSADTQYF.

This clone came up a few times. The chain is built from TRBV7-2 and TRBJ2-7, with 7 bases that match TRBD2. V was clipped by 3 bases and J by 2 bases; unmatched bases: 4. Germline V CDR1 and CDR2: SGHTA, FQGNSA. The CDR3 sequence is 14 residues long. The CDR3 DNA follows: TGTGCCAGCAGCTTCGCAGGGACTACCTACGAGCAGTACTTC. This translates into CASSFAGTTYEQYF.

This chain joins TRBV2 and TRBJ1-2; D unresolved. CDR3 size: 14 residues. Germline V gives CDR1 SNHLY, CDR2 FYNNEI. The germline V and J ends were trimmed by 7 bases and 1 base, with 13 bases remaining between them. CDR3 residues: CASTGNELNYGYTF. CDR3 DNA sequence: TGTGCCAGCACCGGTAACGAGCTTAACTATGGCTACACCTTC.

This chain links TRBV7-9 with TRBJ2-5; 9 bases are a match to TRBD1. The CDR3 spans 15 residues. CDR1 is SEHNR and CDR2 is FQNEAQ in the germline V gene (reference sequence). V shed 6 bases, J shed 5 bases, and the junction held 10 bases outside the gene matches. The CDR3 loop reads CASSSGQGKGETQYF. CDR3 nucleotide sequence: TGTGCCAGCAGTTCTGGACAGGGGAAAGGGGAGACCCAGTACTTC.

DNA of the CDR3: TGTGCCATCAGTGTAGACAGCGACACTGAAGCTTTCTTT. It translates to CAISVDSDTEAFF. J is TRBJ1-1 and V is TRBV10-3, with D perhaps TRBD1 (5 bases). Trimming cost V 4 bases and J 3 bases, with 9 bases left between them. Germline CDR1 and CDR2: ENHRY and SYGVKD. CDR3 size: 13 residues.

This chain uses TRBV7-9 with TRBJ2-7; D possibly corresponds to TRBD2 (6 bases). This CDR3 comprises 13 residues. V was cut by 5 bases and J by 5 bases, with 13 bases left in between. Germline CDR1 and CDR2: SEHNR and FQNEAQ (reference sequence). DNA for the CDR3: TGTGCCAGCAGCGGTGCGGGGCTTAACGAGCAGTACTTC. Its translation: CASSGAGLNEQYF.

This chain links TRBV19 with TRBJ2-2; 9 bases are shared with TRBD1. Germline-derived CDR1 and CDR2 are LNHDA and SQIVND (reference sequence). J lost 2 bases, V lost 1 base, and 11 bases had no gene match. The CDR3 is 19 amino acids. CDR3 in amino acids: CASSIARARQGGNTGELFF. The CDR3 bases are TGTGCCAGTAGTATAGCAAGGGCTAGACAGGGGGGCAACACCGGGGAGCTGTTTTTT. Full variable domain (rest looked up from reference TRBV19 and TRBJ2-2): DGGITQSPKYLFRKEGQNVTLSCEQNLNHDAMYWYRQDPGQGLRLIYYSQIVNDFQKGDIAEGYSVSREKKESFPLTVTSAQKNPTAFYLCASSIARARQGGNTGELFFGEGSRLTVL.

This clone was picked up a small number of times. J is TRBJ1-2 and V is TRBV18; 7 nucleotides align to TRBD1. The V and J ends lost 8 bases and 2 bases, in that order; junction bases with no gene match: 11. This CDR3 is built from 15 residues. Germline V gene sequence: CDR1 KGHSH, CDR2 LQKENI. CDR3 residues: CASRNTGDRNYGYTF. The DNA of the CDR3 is TGTGCCAGCCGGAACACAGGGGACCGGAACTATGGCTACACCTTC.

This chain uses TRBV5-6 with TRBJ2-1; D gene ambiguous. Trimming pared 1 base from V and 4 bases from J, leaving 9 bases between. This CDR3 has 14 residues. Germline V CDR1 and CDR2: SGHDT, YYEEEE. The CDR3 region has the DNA TGTGCCAGCAGCTTGTCAGGTCGGTACAATGAGCAGTTCTTC. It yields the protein CASSLSGRYNEQFF.

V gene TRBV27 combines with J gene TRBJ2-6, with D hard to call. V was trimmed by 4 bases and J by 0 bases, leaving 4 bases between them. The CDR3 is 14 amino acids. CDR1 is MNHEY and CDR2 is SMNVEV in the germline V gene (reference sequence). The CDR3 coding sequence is TGTGCCAGCAGTTCCTACTCTGGGGCCAACGTCCTGACTTTC. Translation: CASSSYSGANVLTF.

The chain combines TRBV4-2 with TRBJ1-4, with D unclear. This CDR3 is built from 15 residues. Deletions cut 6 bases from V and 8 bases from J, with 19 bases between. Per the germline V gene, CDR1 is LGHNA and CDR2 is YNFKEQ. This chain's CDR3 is CASSRRSSLREKLFF. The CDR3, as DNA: TGTGCCAGCAGTCGACGGAGCTCCCTACGGGAAAAACTGTTTTTT.

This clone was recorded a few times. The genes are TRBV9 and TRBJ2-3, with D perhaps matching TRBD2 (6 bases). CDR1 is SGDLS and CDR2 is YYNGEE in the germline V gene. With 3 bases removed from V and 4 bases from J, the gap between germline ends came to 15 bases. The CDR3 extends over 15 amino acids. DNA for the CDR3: TGTGCCAGCAGCGCCACAGCGGGCTACTCAGATACGCAGTATTTT. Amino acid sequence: CASSATAGYSDTQYF. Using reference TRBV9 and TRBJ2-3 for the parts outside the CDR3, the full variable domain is DSGVTQTPKHLITATGQRVTLRCSPRSGDLSVYWYQQSLDQGLQFLIQYYNGEERAKGNILERFSAQQFPDLHSELNLSSLELGDSALYFCASSATAGYSDTQYFGPGTRLTVL.

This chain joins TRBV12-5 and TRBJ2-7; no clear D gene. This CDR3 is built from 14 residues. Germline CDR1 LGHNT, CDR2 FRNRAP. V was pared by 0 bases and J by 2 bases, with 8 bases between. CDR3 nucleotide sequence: TGTGCTAGTGGTTTGGTATACAGAGCCTACGAGCAGTACTTC. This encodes CASGLVYRAYEQYF.

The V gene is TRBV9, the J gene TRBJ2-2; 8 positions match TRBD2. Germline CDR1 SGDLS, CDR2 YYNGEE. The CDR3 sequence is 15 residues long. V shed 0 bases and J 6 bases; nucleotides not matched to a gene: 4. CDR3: CASSVGLAFSGELFF. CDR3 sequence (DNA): TGTGCCAGCAGCGTAGGACTAGCGTTCTCCGGGGAGCTGTTTTTT.